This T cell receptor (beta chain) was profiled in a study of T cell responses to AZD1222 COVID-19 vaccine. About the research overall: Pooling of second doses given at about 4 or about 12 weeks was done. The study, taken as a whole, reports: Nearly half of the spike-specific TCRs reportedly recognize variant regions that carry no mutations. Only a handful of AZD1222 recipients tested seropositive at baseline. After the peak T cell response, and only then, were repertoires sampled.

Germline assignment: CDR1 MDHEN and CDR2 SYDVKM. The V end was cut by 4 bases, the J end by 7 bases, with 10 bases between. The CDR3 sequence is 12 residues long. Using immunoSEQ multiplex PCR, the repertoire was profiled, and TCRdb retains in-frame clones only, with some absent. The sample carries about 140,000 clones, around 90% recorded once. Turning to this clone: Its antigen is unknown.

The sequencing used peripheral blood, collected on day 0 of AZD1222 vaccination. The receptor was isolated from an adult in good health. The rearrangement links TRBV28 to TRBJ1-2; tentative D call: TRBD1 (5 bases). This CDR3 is CASSSSGFGYTF. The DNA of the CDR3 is TGTGCCAGCAGTTCCTCAGGGTTTGGCTACACCTTC.